The rows below give T cell receptor beta chains drawn from one sample of a study of response to subunit inactivated influenza vaccine. Each CDR3 protein is one row after TCRdb ran MiXCR on the RT-PCR reads. The top ten hold around 10% of the sample, which has 610,000 or so distinct CDR3 sequences, about 15% seen once. The sequencing used PBMCs from blood, collected 11 to 12 days after vaccination. Receptor source: a man between 50 and 59 years old who received an inactivated influenza vaccine. Each CDR3 is given with its conserved first and last residue. The D gene is left open where the match is weak. Part of the rows lack a size; the others show once, few, many or a class for expanded clones.

>TRBJ2-7|TRBV21-1|few|NA
TGTGCCAGCAGCACCGGGACAGGGAGTATCTACGAGCAGTACTTC
CASSTGTGSIYEQYF
>TRBJ2-2|TRBV11-2|many|NA
TGTGCCAGCAGCTTAGCAGGGAGGCGCACCGGGGAGCTGTTTTTT
CASSLAGRRTGELFF
>TRBJ2-7|TRBV10-3|NA|TRBD2
TGTGCCATCAGTGGCGAGACTAGCGGGAGGGCCGGGTACGAGCAGTACTTC
CAISGETSGRAGYEQYF
>TRBJ2-7|TRBV10-3|few|TRBD2
TGTGCCATCAGTGAGGGACCTAGCGGGAGGGGCAACGAGCAGTACTTC
CAISEGPSGRGNEQYF
>TRBJ1-3|TRBV5-1|few|NA
TGCGCCAGCAGCTTACAGGCGGCCAACTCTGGAAACACCATATATTTT
CASSLQAANSGNTIYF
>TRBJ1-2|TRBV29-1|few|NA
TGCAGCGTCGCCCGACAGGAGCCTTCGTATGGCTACACCTTC
CSVARQEPSYGYTF
>TRBJ1-4|TRBV7-2|many|NA
TGTGCCAGCAGCTTAGTCGCAGGGTATGGGACTACAACTAATGAAAAACTGTTTTTT
CASSLVAGYGTTTNEKLFF
>TRBJ2-7|TRBV20-1|NA|NA
TGCAGTAGAGACGGATATCGAGAGCAGTACTTC
CSRDGYREQYF
>TRBJ2-4|TRBV5-1|few|TRBD2
TGCGCCAGCAGCTTGTACGGGGGGGCGGAGAACATTCAGTACTTC
CASSLYGGAENIQYF
>TRBJ2-1|TRBV29-1|NA|TRBD1
TGCAGCGCAGGGGGCGATCCCTACAATGAGCAGTTCTTC
CSAGGDPYNEQFF
>TRBJ1-2|TRBV29-1|many|NA
TGCAGCGTTACCAGTGTAGGCTATGGCTACACCTTC
CSVTSVGYGYTF
>TRBJ1-3|TRBV29-1|few|NA
TGCAGCGTTGAAGCGGGGTCATCTGGAAACACCATATATTTT
CSVEAGSSGNTIYF
>TRBJ2-5|TRBV7-8|many|NA
TGTGCCAGCAGCTTAGCTCACCAAGAGACCCAGTACTTC
CASSLAHQETQYF
>TRBJ2-2|TRBV5-5|few|TRBD1
TGTGCCAGCAACTCTGACAGGGGCGAGAACACCGGGGAGCTGTTTTTT
CASNSDRGENTGELFF
>TRBJ2-6|TRBV5-1|many|NA
TGCGCCAGCAGCCCCCCTTCCAGTGGGGCCAACGTCCTGACTTTC
CASSPPSSGANVLTF
>TRBJ2-3|TRBV15|NA|TRBD2
TGTGCCACCAGCAGACAACCGGGACTAGCGGTAGGGCCAGATACGCAGTATTTT
CATSRQPGLAVGPDTQYF
>TRBJ2-3|TRBV7-9|few|NA
TGTGCCAGCAGCTTAGTACGAGGGGCAGATACGCAGTATTTT
CASSLVRGADTQYF
>TRBJ1-2|TRBV18|NA|NA
TGTGCCAGCTCACCAATTGTGAATGGCTACACCTTC
CASSPIVNGYTF
>TRBJ2-5|TRBV12-3/TRBV12-4|NA|TRBD2
TGTGCCAGCAGCCTAGGACTAGCCGGTACCTCGGAGTCGTACTTC
CASSLGLAGTSESYF
>TRBJ2-5|TRBV10-3|few|NA
TGTGCCATCTCCGGGACCTACCAAGAGACCCAGTACTTC
CAISGTYQETQYF
>TRBJ1-5|TRBV6-1|few|NA
TGTGCCAGCAGTCCCGGCCCTGACAATCAGCCCCAGCATTTT
CASSPGPDNQPQHF
>TRBJ2-1|TRBV30|NA|NA
TGTGCCTGGGCCGCGGGTCATTACGGGGGTGAGCAGTTCTTC
CAWAAGHYGGEQFF
>TRBJ1-4|TRBV4-2|NA|NA
TGTGCCAGCAGCCCCTCTACCGAAAAACTGTTTTTT
CASSPSTEKLFF
>TRBJ2-7|TRBV9|NA|TRBD1
TGTGCCAGCAGCGTAGGACAGGGGCACGAGCAGTACTTC
CASSVGQGHEQYF
>TRBJ2-1|TRBV5-1|few|TRBD2
TGCGCCAGCACCTATAGCGGGGGAGTCTCCTACAATGAGCAGTTCTTC
CASTYSGGVSYNEQFF
>TRBJ2-3|TRBV20-1|NA|NA
TGCAGTGCCCGGCCAGGGGGGGACGTCGCTACGCAGTATTTT
CSARPGGDVATQYF
>TRBJ2-7|TRBV7-2|NA|TRBD2
TGTGCCAGCAGCTCCACGCTAGAGCGGGGGAGGGAGCAGTACTTC
CASSSTLERGREQYF
>TRBJ2-4|TRBV29-1|few|NA
TGCAGCGTTGGAGGAAGGGCCGGAATGGAAAACATTCAGTACTTC
CSVGGRAGMENIQYF
>TRBJ2-3|TRBV7-6|few|TRBD2
TGTGCCAGCAGTCGTGGACTAGCGGGGGTCACAGATACGCAGTATTTT
CASSRGLAGVTDTQYF
>TRBJ2-6|TRBV20-1|NA|TRBD2
TGCAGTGCTGGTAAACTAGCGACTGGGGCCAACGTCCTGACTTTC
CSAGKLATGANVLTF
>TRBJ2-3|TRBV15|few|TRBD2
TGTGCCACCAGCAGAGATCGGGCTAGCGGGACTAGCACAGATACGCAGTATTTT
CATSRDRASGTSTDTQYF
>TRBJ2-1|TRBV7-2|NA|NA
TGTGCCAGCAGCTTTCTAGAGTTCGGTGCACAGTTCTTC
CASSFLEFGAQFF
>TRBJ2-5|TRBV9|few|TRBD1
TGTGCCAGCAGCCCAAGGACAGGGGTGTACCAAGAGACCCAGTACTTC
CASSPRTGVYQETQYF
>TRBJ2-7|TRBV15|NA|NA
TGTGCCACCAGCCCGACCTTGGAGTCGGGCTACGAGCAGTACTTC
CATSPTLESGYEQYF
>TRBJ2-3|TRBV24-1|many|TRBD2
TGTGCCACCAGTGTCTTCGGCGGGGGAACAGATACGCAGTATTTT
CATSVFGGGTDTQYF
>TRBJ2-3|TRBV24-1|NA|NA
TGTGCCACCAGTGATTGGACAGACCTCACAGATACGCAGTATTTT
CATSDWTDLTDTQYF
>TRBJ2-1|TRBV27|few|TRBD2
TGTGCCAGCAGTTTATTGGGGACTAGCGGGAGTAATGAGCAGTTCTTC
CASSLLGTSGSNEQFF